This T cell receptor (beta chain) was obtained from a study of T cell responses to AZD1222 COVID-19 vaccine. Study findings and constraints: Females made up more of the donors, who were largely white British, and clonal diversity may have come out too low. Among AZD1222 vaccinees, only 6 or 7 were seropositive at baseline. The CD4 TCRs associated with vaccination extended across spike and predominated at 160-218 and 743-854. Reportedly, close to half of spike-specific TCRs are directed against unmutated variant regions.

Libraries were prepared by immunoSEQ multiplex PCR; TCRdb keeps only in-frame clonotypes and omits some of them. The sample has about 150,000 clones; approximately 91% are singletons. The CDR3 extends over 14 amino acids. Trimming removed 1 base at V and 2 bases at J, with 8 bases between. Germline V gene lookup returns CDR1 MGHRA and CDR2 YSYEKL. A note on this clone: Its antigen remains unidentified.

This specimen consisted of peripheral blood, obtained after recovery from COVID-19. This receptor was obtained from an adult who had recovered from COVID-19. The chain has TRBV4-1 and TRBJ1-2; D might be TRBD1 (6 bases). Here the CDR3 reads CASSQVGQNYGYTF. CDR3 in DNA: TGCGCCAGCAGCCAAGTCGGACAGAACTATGGCTACACCTTC.